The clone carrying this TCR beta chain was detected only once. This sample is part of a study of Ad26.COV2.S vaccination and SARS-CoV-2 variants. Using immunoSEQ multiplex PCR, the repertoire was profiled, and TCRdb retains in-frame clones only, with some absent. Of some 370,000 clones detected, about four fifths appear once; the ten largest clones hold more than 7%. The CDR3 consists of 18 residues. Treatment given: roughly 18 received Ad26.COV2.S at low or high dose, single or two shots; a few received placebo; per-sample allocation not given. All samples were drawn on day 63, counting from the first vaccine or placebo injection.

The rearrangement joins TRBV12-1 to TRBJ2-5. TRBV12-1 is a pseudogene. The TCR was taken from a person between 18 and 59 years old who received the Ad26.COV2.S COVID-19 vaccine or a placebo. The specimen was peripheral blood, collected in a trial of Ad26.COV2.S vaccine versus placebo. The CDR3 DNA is TGTGCCAGCAGCCATCCCATTGTCCCGGGACGGATGGGTGAGACCCAGTACTTC. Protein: CASSHPIVPGRMGETQYF.